Shown below are 31 T cell receptor beta chains from a single sample sequenced in a study of metastatic and nonmetastatic thyroid tumors. No patient received treatment before thyroid surgery. Using MiXCR, TCRdb reanalyzed the PCR reads. The data contain about 13,000 clones, approximately 30% of them singletons. Sequenced material: tumor tissue. The receptors were gathered from a female donor with papillary thyroid cancer or a benign thyroid nodule (not recorded which). Some clones in this sample may be carry-over from other donors' samples.

This clone was recorded many times. This rearrangement joins TRBV7-3 to TRBJ2-1, with a tentative D call TRBD2 (5 bases). Germline lookup yields CDR1 SGHTA and CDR2 FQGTGA. V shed 5 bases and J shed 11 bases, with 16 bases lying between them. The CDR3 length is 13 residues. DNA of the CDR3: TGTGCCAGCAGCGGTAACCCTAGCTTCCAGCAGTTCTTC. Protein sequence: CASSGNPSFQQFF.

This clone was counted at least ten times. J is TRBJ2-2 and V is TRBV5-4, with no clear D. Germline V gives CDR1 SGHNT, CDR2 YYREEE (reference sequence). The germline V and J ends were trimmed by 0 bases and 2 bases, with 2 bases remaining between them. This CDR3 has 13 amino acids. The CDR3 region has the DNA TGTGCCAGCAGCTTGGTTAACACCGGGGAGCTGTTTTTT. Protein sequence: CASSLVNTGELFF.

This clone has at least ten counts. V and J are TRBV9 and TRBJ2-7; D ambiguous. Germline V gives CDR1 SGDLS, CDR2 YYNGEE. The CDR3 runs 16 residues. Trimming stripped 4 bases from V and 5 bases from J, with 22 bases between. The CDR3 bases are TGTGCCAGCAGCTCCCACCGGAGAGCTAGGTCCCACGAGCAGTACTTC. Protein: CASSSHRRARSHEQYF.

This clone came up many times. Other DNA sequences in this specimen translate into the identical CDR3. The chain has TRBV29-1 and TRBJ2-3, with a tentative D call TRBD2 (6 bases). There are 13 residues in the CDR3. V was cut by 3 bases and J by 1 base, with 8 bases left in between. CDR1 is SQVTM, CDR2 ANQGSEA, per germline. This CDR3 is CSVDGTGTDTQYF. CDR3 coding DNA: TGCAGCGTTGACGGGACTGGCACAGATACGCAGTATTTT.

This sequence joins TRBV30 and TRBJ1-6; 8 bases are a match to TRBD1. V dropped 3 bases and J dropped 9; count of bases not matched to a gene: 4. This CDR3 has 13 residues. The germline V gene encodes CDR1 GTSNPN and CDR2 SVGIG (reference sequence). CDR3 sequence reads: CAWRQGGASPLHF. The DNA for the CDR3 is TGTGCCTGGAGACAGGGGGGAGCTTCACCCCTCCACTTT. Looking up the rest from reference TRBV30 and TRBJ1-6 gives the full variable domain: SQTIHQWPATLVQPVGSPLSLECTVEGTSNPNLYWYRQAAGRGLQLLFYSVGIGQISSEVPQNLSASRPQDRQFILSSKKLLLSDSGFYLCAWRQGGASPLHFGNGTRLTVT.

V usage is TRBV4-1 and J usage is TRBJ2-1; 11 bases are shared with TRBD2. Trimming at V came to 2 bases and at J to 5 bases, leaving 2 bases not matched to a gene. Germline V gene lookup returns CDR1 MGHRA and CDR2 YSYEKL. The CDR3 contains 15 residues. CDR3 coding DNA: TGCGCCAGCAGCCAATTAGCGGGGGGGCACAATGAGCAGTTCTTC. Translation gives CASSQLAGGHNEQFF.

This clone has at least ten counts. The rearrangement links TRBV10-3 to TRBJ2-2; D remains unclear. CDR3 size: 13 residues. V was shortened by 6 bases and J by 2 bases, with 7 bases between the two germline ends. Germline V gene data show CDR1 as ENHRY and CDR2 as SYGVKD. CDR3 bases: TGTGCCATCAGCCTGACAAACACCGGGGAGCTGTTTTTT. This translates into CAISLTNTGELFF.

This clone was recorded many times. The rearrangement uses TRBV5-1 and TRBJ1-5; D may be TRBD1 (5 bases). Germline V CDR1 and CDR2: SGHRS, YFSETQ. The V and J ends lost 4 bases and 5 bases respectively, with 13 bases between them. The CDR3 loop spans 14 amino acids. The CDR3 DNA is TGCGCCAGCAGCCCGGGACTCCGGGATCAGCCCCAGCATTTT. Amino acid sequence: CASSPGLRDQPQHF.

At least ten counts were recorded for this clone. V usage is TRBV5-4 and J usage is TRBJ2-6; TRBD1 aligns across 9 bases. Germline V lookup: CDR1 SGHNT, CDR2 YYREEE (reference sequence). This CDR3 is 18 amino acids long. Trimming removed 0 bases from V and 0 bases from J; junction bases left unmatched: 4. Written as DNA, the CDR3 is TGTGCCAGCAGCTTGGGGGACAGGGTGAACTCTGGGGCCAACGTCCTGACTTTC. It specifies CASSLGDRVNSGANVLTF.

In its sample, this clone ranks as medium-sized. CDR3 amino acids: CASSHGDEQYF. The DNA of the CDR3 is TGTGCCAGCTCACATGGGGACGAGCAGTACTTC. V usage is TRBV18 and J usage is TRBJ2-7; D unclear. CDR3 length equals 11 residues. Trimming stripped 4 bases from V and 5 bases from J, with 6 bases between. Germline assignment: CDR1 KGHSH and CDR2 LQKENI.

The CDR3 loop reads CASSQDGGAGANVLTF. The CDR3 bases are TGTGCCAGCAGCCAAGATGGGGGGGCTGGGGCCAACGTCCTGACTTTC. J is TRBJ2-6 and V is TRBV4-2, with TRBD2 identical over 7 bases. This CDR3 region has 16 residues. V gave up 0 bases and J gave up 2 bases; unmatched junction bases: 1. The V gene's germline CDR1 is LGHNA and CDR2 YNFKEQ.

This clone was found many times. This rearrangement joins TRBV20-1 to TRBJ2-5; tentatively, D is TRBD2 (6 bases). CDR3 length: 15 residues. With 0 bases removed from V and 5 bases from J, the gap between germline ends came to 16 bases. The V gene's germline CDR1 is DFQATT and CDR2 SNEGSKA (reference sequence). The CDR3, as DNA: TGCAGTGCTAGAGAGTCGGAGGGAATAGCGGAGACCCAGTACTTC. This encodes CSARESEGIAETQYF.

This clone was seen only a few times. A much larger clone lies a single base off, so this may be a read error. The identical CDR3 is also encoded by other nucleotide sequences in the sample. This sequence joins TRBV7-2 and TRBJ2-6; unclear D gene. The V gene's germline CDR1 is SGHTA and CDR2 FQGNSA. This CDR3 is 15 amino acids long. CDR3 DNA sequence: TGTGCCAGCAGCTACGGGCCTTCTGGTGCCAACGTCCTGACTTTC. It yields the protein CASSYGPSGANVLTF.

This sequence joins TRBV9 and TRBJ1-1, with D unresolved. Trimming cost V 4 bases and J 1 base, with 20 bases left between them. The CDR3 has 17 residues. Germline lookup yields CDR1 SGDLS and CDR2 YYNGEE. The DNA for the CDR3 is TGTGCCAGCAGCCCTAGGGTAGGGTTTGAGGGGAACACTGAAGCTTTCTTT. Translating it yields CASSPRVGFEGNTEAFF.

This chain links TRBV27 with TRBJ1-3; unclear D gene. Germline CDR1 reads MNHEY; CDR2 reads SMNVEV (reference sequence). Trimming pared 2 bases from V and 0 bases from J, leaving 14 bases between. The CDR3 totals 17 residues. CDR3 in DNA: TGTGCCAGCAGTTTACTTGAGCCCTTGGGCTCTGGAAACACCATATATTTT. It is translated as CASSLLEPLGSGNTIYF.

The chain links TRBV20-1 to TRBJ2-1; 7 nucleotides agree with TRBD2. The V segment lost 3 bases and the J segment 5 bases; nucleotides outside the gene matches: 4. The CDR3 runs 13 residues. CDR1 is DFQATT, CDR2 SNEGSKA, per germline (reference sequence). The CDR3 protein is CSARGRGHNEQFF. CDR3 DNA: TGCAGTGCTAGGGGGAGGGGCCACAATGAGCAGTTCTTC.

The CDR3 reads CSARDPGVGSPLHF. In nucleotides, the CDR3 is TGCAGTGCTAGAGATCCAGGGGTGGGATCACCCCTCCACTTT. The J gene is TRBJ1-6, the V gene TRBV20-1; tentatively, D is TRBD1 (6 bases). This CDR3 has 14 amino acids. Trimming removed 0 bases at V and 10 bases at J, with 13 bases between. Germline V gene data show CDR1 as DFQATT and CDR2 as SNEGSKA (reference sequence).

This clone was recorded at least ten times. The J gene is TRBJ1-4, the V gene TRBV28; D unclear. The CDR3 spans 16 residues. The V and J ends lost 6 bases and 5 bases respectively, with 19 bases between them. Germline CDR1 and CDR2: MDHEN and SYDVKM. The CDR3 nucleotides read TGTGCCAGCAGCCCCCGTGGTGGGGTGAGGAATGAAAAACTGTTTTTT. Translated, it gives CASSPRGGVRNEKLFF.

The V and J genes are TRBV20-1 and TRBJ2-1; D might be TRBD2 (5 bases). V was clipped by 6 bases and J by 3 bases, with 9 bases between them. From germline, CDR1 is DFQATT and CDR2 SNEGSKA (reference sequence). This CDR3 region has 12 residues. CDR3 sequence reads: CSALANYNEQFF. The CDR3, as DNA: TGCAGTGCCCTAGCAAACTACAATGAGCAGTTCTTC.

In its sample, this clone was seen many times. The genes are TRBV6-1 and TRBJ2-4, with D tentatively TRBD2 (5 bases). From germline, CDR1 is MNHNS and CDR2 SASEGT. CDR3 length: 16 amino acids. With 6 bases removed from V and 3 bases from J, the gap between germline ends came to 18 bases. The CDR3 sequence is CASRQSRGLGKNIQYF. CDR3 DNA sequence: TGTGCCAGCAGGCAGAGCCGCGGACTTGGCAAAAACATTCAGTACTTC.

This rearrangement joins TRBV27 to TRBJ2-7, with 11 bases aligning to TRBD2. CDR3 size: 15 residues. The ends lost 4 bases at V and 10 bases at J; junction bases unmatched: 12. Germline V CDR1 and CDR2: MNHEY, SMNVEV (reference sequence). CDR3 in amino acids: CASSSLLAGVRDQYF. CDR3 bases: TGTGCCAGCAGTTCCCTACTAGCGGGAGTCCGGGATCAGTACTTC.

Comments on this clone: A much more abundant neighbour one base away suggests this may be a read error. The chain carries TRBV7-2 and TRBJ2-5; a weak D match, TRBD2 (5 bases). Germline CDR1 reads SGHTA; CDR2 reads FQGNSA. This CDR3 has 14 residues. The CDR3 DNA reads TGTGCCAGCAGCTCGGCGGGCAGGCAAGGGACCCAGTACTTC. This translates into CASSSAGRQGTQYF.

In regard to this clone: At one of its ends the junction is not consistent with the germline gene, which may arise from a read error. J is TRBJ1-6 and V is TRBV7-6; a weak D match, TRBD1 (5 bases). This CDR3 is built from 19 residues. From germline, CDR1 is SGHVS and CDR2 FNYEAQ. The CDR3 DNA is TGTGCTAGCAGCCGCCGCGAGGGGAAGTGGTCTCCCTATAATTCACCCCTCCACTTT. Translating gives CASSRREGKWSPYNSPLHF. Complete variable domain (other parts from reference TRBV7-6 and TRBJ1-6): GAGVSQSPRYKVTKRGQDVALRCDPISGHVSLYWYRQALGQGPEFLTYFNYEAQQDKSGLPNDRFSAERPEGSISTLTIQRTEQRDSAMYRCASSRREGKWSPYNSPLHFGNGTRLTVT.

The sample holds many counts of this clone. The gene calls are TRBV7-9 and TRBJ1-1; D is unclear. Germline lookup yields CDR1 SEHNR and CDR2 FQNEAQ (reference sequence). The CDR3 extends over 13 amino acids. Trimming took 5 bases from V and 1 from J, leaving 8 bases between them. CDR3 residues: CASSPPWNTEAFF. CDR3 sequence (DNA): TGTGCCAGCAGCCCCCCCTGGAACACTGAAGCTTTCTTT.

The chain recombines TRBV30 with TRBJ2-5, with 10 bases lining up with TRBD1. Germline loops: CDR1 GTSNPN, CDR2 SVGIG (reference sequence). The CDR3 spans 13 residues. The V segment lost 3 bases and the J segment 6 bases; nucleotides outside the gene matches: 4. The CDR3 nucleotides are TGTGCCTGGAGGACAGGGGGCGCGAAGACCCAGTACTTC. Protein product: CAWRTGGAKTQYF. Combining the CDR3 with reference TRBV30 and TRBJ2-5 gives the whole variable domain SQTIHQWPATLVQPVGSPLSLECTVEGTSNPNLYWYRQAAGRGLQLLFYSVGIGQISSEVPQNLSASRPQDRQFILSSKKLLLSDSGFYLCAWRTGGAKTQYFGPGTRLLVL.

The V gene is TRBV20-1, the J gene TRBJ2-5; no clear D gene. This CDR3 has 14 amino acids. CDR1 is DFQATT and CDR2 is SNEGSKA in the germline V gene (reference sequence). Trimming shortened V by 6 bases and J by 1 base, and 15 bases separated the two germline ends. For the CDR3, the DNA is TGCAGTGCCGACCCCGGTTTTGGCCAAGAGACCCAGTACTTC. Translated, it gives CSADPGFGQETQYF.

Sample share makes this clone medium-sized (0.01 to 0.1%). The rearrangement links TRBV7-8 to TRBJ2-7, with unresolved D. Germline CDR1 SGHVS, CDR2 FQNEAQ. V was cut by 1 base and J by 0 bases, with 10 bases left in between. This CDR3 has 15 residues. The CDR3 sequence is CASSLDAFSSYEQYF. The CDR3 DNA sequence: TGTGCCAGCAGCTTAGACGCATTCAGCTCCTACGAGCAGTACTTC.

Of note for this clone: This may be a read error: a much more frequent sequence differs by one nucleotide. The sample contains more than one DNA sequence encoding this CDR3. The gene calls are TRBV5-6 and TRBJ2-5, with 13 nucleotides matching TRBD2. Germline V gene data show CDR1 as SGHDT and CDR2 as YYEEEE. The CDR3 has 16 amino acids. CDR3 sequence: CASSTGGTSGIETQYF. The CDR3 nucleotides read TGTGCCAGCAGCACAGGGGGGACTAGCGGGATAGAGACACAGTACTTC. The entire variable domain, with the rest obtained from reference TRBV5-6 and TRBJ2-5, is as follows: DAGVTQSPTHLIKTRGQQVTLRCSPKSGHDTVSWYQQALGQGPQFIFQYYEEEERQRGNFPDRFSGHQFPNYSSELNVNALLLGDSALYLCASSTGGTSGIETQYFGPGTRLLVL.

In this sample, this clone turned up many times. The chain recombines TRBV5-6 with TRBJ1-3; the match to TRBD1 covers 8 bases. Looked up from germline, CDR1 is SGHDT and CDR2 is YYEEEE. This CDR3 comprises 15 residues. Trimming cost V 4 bases and J 3 bases; bases outside gene matches: 6. CDR3 in DNA: TGTGCCAGCAGCCTAGAGACAGGGGTTGGAAACACCATATATTTT. This codes for CASSLETGVGNTIYF.

This clone was seen many times. The gene calls are TRBV28 and TRBJ1-2, with D maybe TRBD1 (5 bases). The CDR3 extends over 12 amino acids. Trimming shortened V by 8 bases and J by 3 bases, and 10 bases separated the two germline ends. CDR1 and CDR2 (germline): MDHEN, SYDVKM. The CDR3 nucleotides read TGTGCCAGCGGGGGGGGGGACTATGGCTACACCTTC. It codes for CASGGGDYGYTF.

In its sample, this clone ranks as medium-sized. This chain joins TRBV27 and TRBJ2-1; D is perhaps TRBD2 (6 bases). The length of the CDR3 is 13 residues. Trimming left V 5 bases short and J 7 bases short, with 12 bases between. Germline CDR1 is MNHEY and CDR2 is SMNVEV (reference sequence). The CDR3 protein is CASSLMRGNEQFF. The CDR3 bases are TGTGCCAGCAGTCTCATGCGGGGAAATGAGCAGTTCTTC.